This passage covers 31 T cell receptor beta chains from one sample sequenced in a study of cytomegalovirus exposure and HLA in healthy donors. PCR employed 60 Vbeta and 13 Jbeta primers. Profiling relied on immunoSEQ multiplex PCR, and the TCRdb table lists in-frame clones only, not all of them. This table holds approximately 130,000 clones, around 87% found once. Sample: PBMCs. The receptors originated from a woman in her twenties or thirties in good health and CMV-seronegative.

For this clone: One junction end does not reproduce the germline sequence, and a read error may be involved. In DNA, the CDR3 is TGTTCCAGCAGCCTATTCGGCTACGACAACGGAGCTTTCTTT. Its translation is CSSSLFGYDNGAFF. This sequence joins TRBV7-9 and TRBJ1-1; D unclear. Germline V gene lookup returns CDR1 SEHNR and CDR2 FQNEAQ (reference sequence). The CDR3 contains 14 residues.

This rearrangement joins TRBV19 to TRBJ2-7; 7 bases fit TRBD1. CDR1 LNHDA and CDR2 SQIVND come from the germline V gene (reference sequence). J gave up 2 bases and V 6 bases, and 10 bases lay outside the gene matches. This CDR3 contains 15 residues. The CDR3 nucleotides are TGTGCCAGTAGCCCTATGGGAACAGGGGCCTACGAGCAGTACTTC. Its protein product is CASSPMGTGAYEQYF.

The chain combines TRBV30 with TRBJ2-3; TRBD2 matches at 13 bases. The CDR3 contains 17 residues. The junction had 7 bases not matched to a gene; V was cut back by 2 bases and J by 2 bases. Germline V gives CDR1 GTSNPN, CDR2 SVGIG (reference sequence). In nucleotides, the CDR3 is TGTGCCTGGAGTTCCGGACTAGCGGGGGCCACCACAGATACGCAGTATTTT. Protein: CAWSSGLAGATTDTQYF.

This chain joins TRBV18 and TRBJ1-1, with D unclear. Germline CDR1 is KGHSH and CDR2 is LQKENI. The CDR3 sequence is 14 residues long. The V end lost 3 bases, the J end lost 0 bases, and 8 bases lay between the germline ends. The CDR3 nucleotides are TGTGCCAGCTCACCTCGTGTTATGAACACTGAAGCTTTCTTT. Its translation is CASSPRVMNTEAFF.

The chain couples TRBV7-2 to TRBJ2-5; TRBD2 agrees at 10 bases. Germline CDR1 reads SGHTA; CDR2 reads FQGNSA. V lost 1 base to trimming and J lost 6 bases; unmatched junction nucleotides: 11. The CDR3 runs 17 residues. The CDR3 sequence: CASSLVSVAGGGQTQYF. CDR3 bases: TGTGCCAGCAGCTTAGTGTCGGTAGCGGGGGGCGGGCAGACCCAGTACTTC.

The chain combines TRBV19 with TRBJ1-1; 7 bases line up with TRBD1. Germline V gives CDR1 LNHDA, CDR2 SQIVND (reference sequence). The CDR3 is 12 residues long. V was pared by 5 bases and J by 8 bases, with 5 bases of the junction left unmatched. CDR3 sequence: CASSHPGQEAFF. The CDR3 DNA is TGTGCCAGTAGTCATCCGGGACAGGAAGCTTTCTTT.

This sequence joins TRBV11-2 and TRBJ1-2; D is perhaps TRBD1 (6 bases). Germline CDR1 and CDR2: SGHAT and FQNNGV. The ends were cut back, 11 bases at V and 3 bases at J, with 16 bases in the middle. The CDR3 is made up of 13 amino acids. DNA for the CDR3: TGTGCCGTCCCGGACAGAGAACACTATGGCTACACCTTC. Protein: CAVPDREHYGYTF.

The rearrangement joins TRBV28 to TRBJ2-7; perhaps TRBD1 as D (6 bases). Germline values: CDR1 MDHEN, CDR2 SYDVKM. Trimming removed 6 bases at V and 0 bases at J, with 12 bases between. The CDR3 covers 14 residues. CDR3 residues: CASSLYRDSYEQYF. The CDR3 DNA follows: TGTGCCAGCAGCCTATACAGGGACTCCTACGAGCAGTACTTC.

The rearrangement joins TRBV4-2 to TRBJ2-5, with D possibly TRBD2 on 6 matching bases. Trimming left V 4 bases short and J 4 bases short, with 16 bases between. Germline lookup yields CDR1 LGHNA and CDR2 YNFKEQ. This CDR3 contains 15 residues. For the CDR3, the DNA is TGTGCCAGCAGCCCTCTGACGGGGGATGTAGAGACCCAGTACTTC. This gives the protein CASSPLTGDVETQYF.

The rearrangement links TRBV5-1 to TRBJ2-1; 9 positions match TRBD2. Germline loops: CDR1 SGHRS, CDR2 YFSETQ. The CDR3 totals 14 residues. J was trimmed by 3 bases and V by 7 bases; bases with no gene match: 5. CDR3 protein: CASFSGGGYNEQFF. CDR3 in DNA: TGCGCCAGCTTTAGCGGGGGTGGCTACAATGAGCAGTTCTTC.

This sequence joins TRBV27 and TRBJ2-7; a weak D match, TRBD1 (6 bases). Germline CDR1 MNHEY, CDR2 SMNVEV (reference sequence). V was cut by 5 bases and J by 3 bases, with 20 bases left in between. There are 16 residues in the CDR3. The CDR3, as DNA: TGTGCCAGCAGTACGGTCTTCACAGGGCACGGCTACGAGCAGTACTTC. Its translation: CASSTVFTGHGYEQYF.

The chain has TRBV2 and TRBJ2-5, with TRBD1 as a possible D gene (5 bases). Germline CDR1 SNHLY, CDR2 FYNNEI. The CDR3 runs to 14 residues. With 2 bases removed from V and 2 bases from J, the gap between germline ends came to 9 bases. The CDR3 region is CASSERQLQETQYF. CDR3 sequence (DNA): TGTGCCAGCAGTGAACGACAGCTACAAGAGACCCAGTACTTC.

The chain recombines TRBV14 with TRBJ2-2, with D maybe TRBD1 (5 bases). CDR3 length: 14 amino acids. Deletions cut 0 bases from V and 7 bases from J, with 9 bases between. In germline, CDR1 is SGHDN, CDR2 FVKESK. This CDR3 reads CASSQEGLSGELFF. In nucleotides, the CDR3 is TGTGCCAGCAGCCAAGAGGGGCTTAGCGGGGAGCTGTTTTTT. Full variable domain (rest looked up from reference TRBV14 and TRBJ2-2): EAGVTQFPSHSVIEKGQTVTLRCDPISGHDNLYWYRRVMGKEIKFLLHFVKESKQDESGMPNNRFLAERTGGTYSTLKVQPAELEDSGVYFCASSQEGLSGELFFGEGSRLTVL.

The CDR3 nucleotides are TGTGCCAGCAGTTCGGGACAGAGAGGGAACTATGGCTACACCTTC. Protein product: CASSSGQRGNYGYTF. This rearrangement joins TRBV28 to TRBJ1-2, with TRBD1 identical over 7 bases. Germline V gene lookup returns CDR1 MDHEN and CDR2 SYDVKM. This CDR3 has 15 residues. V lost 4 bases, J lost 2 bases, and 7 bases stayed unmatched.

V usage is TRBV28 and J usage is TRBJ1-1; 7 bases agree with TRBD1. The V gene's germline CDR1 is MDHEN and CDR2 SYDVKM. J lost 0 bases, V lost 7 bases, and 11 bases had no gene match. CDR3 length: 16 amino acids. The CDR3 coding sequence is TGTGCCAGCACCTCCGGGACAGCATATCTGAACACTGAAGCTTTCTTT. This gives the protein CASTSGTAYLNTEAFF.

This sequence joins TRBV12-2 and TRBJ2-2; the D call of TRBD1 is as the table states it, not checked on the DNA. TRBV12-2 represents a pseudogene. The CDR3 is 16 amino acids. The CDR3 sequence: CASRFRDRADTGELFF. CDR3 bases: TGTGCAAGTCGCTTCCGGGACAGGGCTGACACCGGGGAGCTGTTTTTT.

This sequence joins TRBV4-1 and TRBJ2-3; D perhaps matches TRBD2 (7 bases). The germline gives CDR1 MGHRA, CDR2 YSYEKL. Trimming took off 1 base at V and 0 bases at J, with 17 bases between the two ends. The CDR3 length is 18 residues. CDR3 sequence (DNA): TGCGCCAGCAGCCAAGTGGGGGCGAGCGGGACTAGCACAGATACGCAGTATTTT. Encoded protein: CASSQVGASGTSTDTQYF.

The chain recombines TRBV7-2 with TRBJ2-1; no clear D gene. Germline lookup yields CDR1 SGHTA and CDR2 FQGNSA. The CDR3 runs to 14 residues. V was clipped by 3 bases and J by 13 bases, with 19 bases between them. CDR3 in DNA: TGTGCCAGCAGCTTCACCGGGTTTGCCCCCCATCAGTTCTTC. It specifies CASSFTGFAPHQFF.

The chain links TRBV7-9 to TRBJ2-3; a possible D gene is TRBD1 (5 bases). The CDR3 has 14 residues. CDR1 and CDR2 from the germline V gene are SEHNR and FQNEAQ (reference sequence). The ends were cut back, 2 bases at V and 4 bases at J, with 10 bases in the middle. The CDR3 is CASSLSGFADTQYF. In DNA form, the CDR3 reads TGTGCCAGCAGCTTATCAGGGTTTGCAGATACGCAGTATTTT. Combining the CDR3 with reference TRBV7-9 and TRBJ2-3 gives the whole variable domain DTGVSQNPRHKITKRGQNVTFRCDPISEHNRLYWYRQTLGQGPEFLTYFQNEAQLEKSRLLSDRFSAERPKGSFSTLEIQRTEQGDSAMYLCASSLSGFADTQYFGPGTRLTVL.

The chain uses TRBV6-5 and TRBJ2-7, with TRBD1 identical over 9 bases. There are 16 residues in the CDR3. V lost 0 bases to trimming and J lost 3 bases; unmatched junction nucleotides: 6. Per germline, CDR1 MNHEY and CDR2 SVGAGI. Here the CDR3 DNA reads TGTGCCAGCAGTTACTCTTGGACAGGGGAGTTCTACGAGCAGTACTTC. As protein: CASSYSWTGEFYEQYF.

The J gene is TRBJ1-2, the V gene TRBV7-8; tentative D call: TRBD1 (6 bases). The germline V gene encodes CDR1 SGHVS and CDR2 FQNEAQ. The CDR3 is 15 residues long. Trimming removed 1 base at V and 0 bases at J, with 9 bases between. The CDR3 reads CASSLDREPNYGYTF. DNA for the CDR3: TGTGCCAGCAGCTTAGACAGGGAACCTAACTATGGCTACACCTTC. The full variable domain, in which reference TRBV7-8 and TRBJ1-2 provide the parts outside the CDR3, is GAGVSQSPRYKVAKRGQDVALRCDPISGHVSLFWYQQALGQGPEFLTYFQNEAQLDKSGLPSDRFFAERPEGSVSTLKIQRTQQEDSAVYLCASSLDREPNYGYTFGSGTRLTVV.

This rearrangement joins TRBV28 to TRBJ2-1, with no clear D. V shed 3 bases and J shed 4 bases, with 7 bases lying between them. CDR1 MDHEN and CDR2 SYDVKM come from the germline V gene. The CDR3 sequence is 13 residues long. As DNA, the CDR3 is TGTGCCAGCAGTTTCCGAGAATACAATGAGCAGTTCTTC. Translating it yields CASSFREYNEQFF. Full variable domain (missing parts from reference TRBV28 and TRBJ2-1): DVKVTQSSRYLVKRTGEKVFLECVQDMDHENMFWYRQDPGLGLRLIYFSYDVKMKEKGDIPEGYSVSREKKERFSLILESASTNQTSMYLCASSFREYNEQFFGPGTRLTVL.

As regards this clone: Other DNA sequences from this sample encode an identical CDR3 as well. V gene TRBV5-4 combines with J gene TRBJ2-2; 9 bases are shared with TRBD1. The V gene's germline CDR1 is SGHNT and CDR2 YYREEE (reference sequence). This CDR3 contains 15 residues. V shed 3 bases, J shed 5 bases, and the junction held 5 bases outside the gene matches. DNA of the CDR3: TGTGCCAGCAGCTCCGGACAGGGGCAGACCGGGGAGCTGTTTTTT. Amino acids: CASSSGQGQTGELFF.

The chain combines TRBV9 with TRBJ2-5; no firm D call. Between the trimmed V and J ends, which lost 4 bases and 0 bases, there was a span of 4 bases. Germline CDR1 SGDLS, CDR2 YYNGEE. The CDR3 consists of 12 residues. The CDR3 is CASSRYQETQYF. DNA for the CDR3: TGTGCCAGCAGCCGGTACCAAGAGACCCAGTACTTC.

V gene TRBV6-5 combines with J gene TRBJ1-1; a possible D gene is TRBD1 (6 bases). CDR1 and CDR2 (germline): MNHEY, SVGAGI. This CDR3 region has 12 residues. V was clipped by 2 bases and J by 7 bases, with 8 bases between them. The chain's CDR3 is CASSYTTGEAFF. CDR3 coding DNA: TGTGCCAGCAGTTACACGACAGGTGAAGCTTTCTTT.

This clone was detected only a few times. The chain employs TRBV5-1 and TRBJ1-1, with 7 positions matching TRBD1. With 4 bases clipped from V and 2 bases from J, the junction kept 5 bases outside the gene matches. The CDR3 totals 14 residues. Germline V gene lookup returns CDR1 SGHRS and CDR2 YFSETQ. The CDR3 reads CASSSPGGNTEAFF. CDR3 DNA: TGCGCCAGCAGCAGCCCAGGGGGTAACACTGAAGCTTTCTTT.

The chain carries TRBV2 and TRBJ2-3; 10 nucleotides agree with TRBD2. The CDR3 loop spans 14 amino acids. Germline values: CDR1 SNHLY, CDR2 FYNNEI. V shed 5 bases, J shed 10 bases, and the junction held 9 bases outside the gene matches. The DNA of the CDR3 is TGTGCCAGCAGTATTCTAGCGGGGGTGTGGGCGCAGTATTTT. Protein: CASSILAGVWAQYF.

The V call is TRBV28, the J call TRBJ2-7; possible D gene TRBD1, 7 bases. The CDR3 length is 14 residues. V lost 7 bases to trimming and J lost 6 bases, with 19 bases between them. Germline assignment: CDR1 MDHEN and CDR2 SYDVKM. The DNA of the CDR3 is TGTGCCAGCACCCAAACCCGACAGGGACTCGAGCAGTACTTC. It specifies CASTQTRQGLEQYF.

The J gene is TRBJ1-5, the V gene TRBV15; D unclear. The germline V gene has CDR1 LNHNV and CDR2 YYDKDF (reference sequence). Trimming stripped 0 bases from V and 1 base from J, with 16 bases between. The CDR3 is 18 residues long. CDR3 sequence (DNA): TGTGCCACCAGCAGAGATTCCCTCAGAGGGTGGAGCAATCAGCCCCAGCATTTT. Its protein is CATSRDSLRGWSNQPQHF.

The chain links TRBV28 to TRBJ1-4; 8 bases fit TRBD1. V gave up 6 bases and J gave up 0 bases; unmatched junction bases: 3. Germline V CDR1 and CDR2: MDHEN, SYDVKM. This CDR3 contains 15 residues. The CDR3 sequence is CASSADRATNEKLFF. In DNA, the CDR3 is TGTGCCAGCAGCGCGGACAGGGCAACTAATGAAAAACTGTTTTTT.

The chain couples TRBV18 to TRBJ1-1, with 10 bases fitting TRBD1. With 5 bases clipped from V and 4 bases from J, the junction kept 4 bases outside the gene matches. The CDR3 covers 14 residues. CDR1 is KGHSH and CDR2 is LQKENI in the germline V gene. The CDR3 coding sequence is TGTGCCAGCTCAACGGGACAGGGGAGCACTGAAGCTTTCTTT. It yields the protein CASSTGQGSTEAFF.